Listed here is a single T cell receptor (beta chain). Its antigen remains unknown. It was the approximately 110-subject validation cohort, separate from the approximately 680-subject first cohort, to which the donors belonged. CDR1 is SGHRS and CDR2 is YFSETQ in the germline V gene. The ends were cut back, 0 bases at V and 3 bases at J, with 6 bases in the middle. This CDR3 is built from 13 residues. This entry comes from a study of cytomegalovirus exposure and HLA in healthy donors. Findings of the study overall: Cytomegalovirus association was listed for approximately 160 TCR beta chains.

The method was immunoSEQ multiplex PCR; TCRdb's version includes in-frame clones alone and lacks a portion of them. The sample yields approximately 210,000 clones, around nine tenths seen once. The receptor was isolated from a woman younger than 30 in good health and CMV-seronegative. V and J are TRBV5-1 and TRBJ1-1, with unresolved D. The material sequenced was PBMCs. In nucleotides, the CDR3 is TGCGCCAGCAGCTTGGACAGACACACTGAAGCTTTCTTT. This sequence encodes CASSLDRHTEAFF.